The clone carrying this T cell receptor (beta chain) was observed many times. This CDR3 region has 16 residues. The V gene lost 1 base and the J gene lost 3 bases, with 16 bases spanning the gap. The germline gives CDR1 MGHRA, CDR2 YSYEKL. This sample stems from a study of molecular identifiers for immune sequencing clone quantification. From the PCR reads, TCRdb called clonotypes with MiXCR, one entry per CDR3 protein. Among approximately 670,000 distinct CDR3 sequences listed, about 20% were seen once. Material: naive CD8+ T cells from blood, with Jurkat cell RNA spiked in. Subset denoted: FACS-sorted CD8+CD4-CCR7+CD45RA+ naive T cells. The TCR comes from a human donor in good health. Some libraries in this study had Jurkat cell RNA spiked in. This chain links TRBV4-1 with TRBJ2-7; D possibly matches TRBD1 or TRBD2 (5 bases each). The CDR3 DNA sequence: TGCGCCAGCAGCCAAGTCCCCCGGGGACCGGGCTACGAGCAGTACTTC. Residues: CASSQVPRGPGYEQYF.